This TCR beta chain was documented in a study of blood T cells in healthy people across ages. Primers used in a second PCR of about 7 to 11 cycles were a sample-barcoded 5' primer and a J-beta primer mix. Every cDNA molecule carried a tag from a template-switch adaptor bearing 12 random nucleotides. MiXCR, applied by TCRdb to the 5' RACE reads, yields one record per CDR3 protein. The top ten clones hold over 5% of a sample with 1,500,000 or so distinct CDR3 sequences, 59% of them seen once. This clonotype was observed a handful of times. Its target is not known. Study results and caveats: With age, beta diversity per million T cells declined roughly linearly, significantly by 30 to 50. PBMC samples, being unsorted, prevented any conclusive comparison of naive and antigen-experienced cells.

The germline CDR1 and CDR2 sequences are SGHRS and YFSETQ. The CDR3 runs 16 residues. With V trimmed by 1 base and J by 5 bases, 5 bases remained unmatched. The sample taken for sequencing was blood. V usage is TRBV5-1 and J usage is TRBJ2-4; the match to TRBD1 covers 11 bases. The TCR was taken from a man aged 18 to 29 in good health. The CDR3 is CASSLRTGGGENIQYF. As DNA, the CDR3 is TGCGCCAGCAGCTTGAGGACAGGGGGCGGCGAAAACATTCAGTACTTC.